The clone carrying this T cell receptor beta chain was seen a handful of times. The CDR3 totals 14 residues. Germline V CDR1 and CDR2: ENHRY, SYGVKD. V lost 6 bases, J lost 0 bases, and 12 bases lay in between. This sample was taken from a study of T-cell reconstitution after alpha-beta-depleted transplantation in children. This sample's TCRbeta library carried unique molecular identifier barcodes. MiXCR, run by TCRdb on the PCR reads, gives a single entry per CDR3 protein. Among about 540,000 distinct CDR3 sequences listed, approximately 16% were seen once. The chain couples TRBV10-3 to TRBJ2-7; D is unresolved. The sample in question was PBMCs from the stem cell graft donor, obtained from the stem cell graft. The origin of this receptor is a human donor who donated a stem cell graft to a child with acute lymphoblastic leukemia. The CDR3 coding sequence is TGTGCCATCAGACTGGATCCCAGCTCCTACGAGCAGTACTTC. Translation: CAIRLDPSSYEQYF.